This entry lists 5 T cell receptor beta chains sequenced from one sample in a study of PD-L1 blockade in urothelial cancer. This table comes from immunoSEQ multiplex PCR, and its TCRdb copy is limited to in-frame clones, with some not included. The table has 45,000 to 50,000 clones, approximately 85% seen once; the top ten hold roughly 1.7%. Time point defined: pretreatment peripheral blood. Sequencing was performed on PBMCs, taken around atezolizumab (anti-PD-L1) treatment. All receptors derive from a man in his fifties with urothelial cancer.

The chain employs TRBV19 and TRBJ1-1; 9 bases align to TRBD1. CDR3 length equals 15 residues. Germline CDR1 is LNHDA and CDR2 is SQIVND (reference sequence). With 3 bases clipped from V and 5 bases from J, the junction kept 7 bases outside the gene matches. The CDR3 coding sequence is TGTGCCAGTAGTATCCGGGGACAGGGCAATACTGAAGCTTTCTTT. It specifies CASSIRGQGNTEAFF.

This clone came up a few times. V is TRBV2 and J is TRBJ1-2; 11 nucleotides align to TRBD1. CDR1 SNHLY and CDR2 FYNNEI come from the germline V gene. The CDR3 has 13 residues. With V trimmed by 6 bases and J by 6 bases, 3 bases remained unmatched. The CDR3: CASRDRGLHGYTF. The CDR3 nucleotides read TGTGCCAGCAGGGACAGGGGGCTACATGGCTACACCTTC.

The chain is built from TRBV6-1 and TRBJ1-2; D unresolved. Trimming shortened V by 3 bases and J by 4 bases, and 9 bases separated the two germline ends. CDR1 and CDR2 from the germline V gene are MNHNS and SASEGT. The CDR3 sequence is 13 residues long. The CDR3 loop reads CASSEEGGYGYTF. For the CDR3, the DNA is TGTGCCAGCAGTGAGGAGGGAGGCTATGGCTACACCTTC.

This rearrangement joins TRBV4-2 to TRBJ1-2; no clear D gene. The CDR3 totals 14 residues. Per germline, CDR1 LGHNA and CDR2 YNFKEQ. V lost 2 bases to trimming and J lost 4 bases, with 11 bases between them. This CDR3 is CASSQLTSSYGYTF. The CDR3 nucleotides read TGTGCCAGCAGCCAATTGACTAGCAGCTATGGCTACACCTTC.

The chain couples TRBV18 to TRBJ1-3; unclear D gene. Trimming stripped 3 bases from V and 2 bases from J, with 14 bases between. The CDR3 is made up of 16 amino acids. The V gene's germline CDR1 is KGHSH and CDR2 LQKENI. This CDR3 is CASSPRATVTGNTIYF. In nucleotides, the CDR3 is TGTGCCAGCTCACCGCGGGCGACGGTGACTGGAAACACCATATATTTT. Together with reference TRBV18 and TRBJ1-3, the CDR3 gives the full variable domain: NAGVMQNPRHLVRRRGQEARLRCSPMKGHSHVYWYRQLPEEGLKFMVYLQKENIIDESGMPKERFSAEFPKEGPSILRIQQVVRGDSAAYFCASSPRATVTGNTIYFGEGSWLTVV.